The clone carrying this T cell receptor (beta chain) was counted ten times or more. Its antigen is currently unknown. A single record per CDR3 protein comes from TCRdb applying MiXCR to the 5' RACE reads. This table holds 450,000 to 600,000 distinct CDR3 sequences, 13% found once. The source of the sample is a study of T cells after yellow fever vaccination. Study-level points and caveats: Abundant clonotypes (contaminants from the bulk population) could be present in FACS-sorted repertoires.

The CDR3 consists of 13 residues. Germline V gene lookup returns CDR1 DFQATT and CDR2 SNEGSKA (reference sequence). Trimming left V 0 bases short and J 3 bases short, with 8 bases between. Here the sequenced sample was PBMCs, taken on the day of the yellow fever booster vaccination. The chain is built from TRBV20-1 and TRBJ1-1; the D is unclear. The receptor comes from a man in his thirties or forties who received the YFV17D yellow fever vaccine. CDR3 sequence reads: CSAREAKDTEAFF. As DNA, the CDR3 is TGCAGTGCTAGAGAAGCCAAGGACACTGAAGCTTTCTTT.